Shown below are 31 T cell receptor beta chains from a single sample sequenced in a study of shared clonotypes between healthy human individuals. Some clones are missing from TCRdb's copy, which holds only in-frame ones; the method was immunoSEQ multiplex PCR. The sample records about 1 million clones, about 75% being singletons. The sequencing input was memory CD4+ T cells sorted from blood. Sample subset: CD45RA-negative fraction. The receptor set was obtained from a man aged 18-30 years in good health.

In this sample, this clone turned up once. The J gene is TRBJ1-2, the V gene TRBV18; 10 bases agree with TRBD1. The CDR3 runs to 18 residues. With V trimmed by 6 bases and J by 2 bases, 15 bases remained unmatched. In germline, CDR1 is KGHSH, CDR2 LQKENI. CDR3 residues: CASSPMKPGTGANYGYTF. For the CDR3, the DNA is TGTGCCAGCTCGCCTATGAAACCCGGGACAGGGGCCAACTATGGCTACACCTTC. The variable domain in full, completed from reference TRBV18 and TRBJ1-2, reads NAGVMQNPRHLVRRRGQEARLRCSPMKGHSHVYWYRQLPEEGLKFMVYLQKENIIDESGMPKERFSAEFPKEGPSILRIQQVVRGDSAAYFCASSPMKPGTGANYGYTFGSGTRLTVV.

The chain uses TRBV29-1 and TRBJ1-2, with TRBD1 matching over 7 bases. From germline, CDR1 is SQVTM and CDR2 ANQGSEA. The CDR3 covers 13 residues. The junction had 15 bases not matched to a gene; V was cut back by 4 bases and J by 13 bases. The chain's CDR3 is CSVAGQDSPSGTF. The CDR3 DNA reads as TGCAGCGTTGCCGGACAGGATTCGCCCAGTGGCACCTTC.

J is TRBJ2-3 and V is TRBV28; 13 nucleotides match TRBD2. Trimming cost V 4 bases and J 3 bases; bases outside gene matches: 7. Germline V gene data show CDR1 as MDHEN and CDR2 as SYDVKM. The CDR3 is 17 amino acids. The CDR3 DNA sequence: TGTGCCAGCAGTTCTCGGACTAGCGGGAGAGTAACAGATACGCAGTATTTT. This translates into CASSSRTSGRVTDTQYF.

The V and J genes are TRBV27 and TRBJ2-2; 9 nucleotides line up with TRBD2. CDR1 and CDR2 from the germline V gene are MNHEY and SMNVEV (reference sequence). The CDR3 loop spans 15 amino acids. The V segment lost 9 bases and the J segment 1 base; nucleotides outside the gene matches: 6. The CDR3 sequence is CASRGAGGNTGELFF. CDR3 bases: TGTGCCAGTCGGGGAGCGGGGGGGAACACCGGGGAGCTGTTTTTT.

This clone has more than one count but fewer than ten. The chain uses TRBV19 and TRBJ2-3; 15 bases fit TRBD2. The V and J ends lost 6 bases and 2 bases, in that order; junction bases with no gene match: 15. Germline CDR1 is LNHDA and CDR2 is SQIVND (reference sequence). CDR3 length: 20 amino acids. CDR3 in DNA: TGTGCCAGTAGCCGGACGACCGGGACTAGCGGGAGGCCCCTCACAGATACGCAGTATTTT. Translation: CASSRTTGTSGRPLTDTQYF.

CDR3 nucleotide sequence: TGTGCCAGCAGCTTTGAACAGAATCAGCCCCAGCATTTT. Translation gives CASSFEQNQPQHF. This chain uses TRBV5-8 with TRBJ1-5, with D unclear. Trimming shortened V by 2 bases and J by 4 bases, and 7 bases separated the two germline ends. This CDR3 contains 13 residues. Germline V gene lookup returns CDR1 SGHTS and CDR2 YDEGEE.

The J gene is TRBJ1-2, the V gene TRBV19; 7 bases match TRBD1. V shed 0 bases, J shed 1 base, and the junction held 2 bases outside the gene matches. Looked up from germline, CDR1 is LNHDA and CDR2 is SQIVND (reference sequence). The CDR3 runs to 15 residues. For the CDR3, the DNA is TGTGCCAGTAGTATAGAGCACAGGGGTAACTATGGCTACACCTTC. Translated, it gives CASSIEHRGNYGYTF.

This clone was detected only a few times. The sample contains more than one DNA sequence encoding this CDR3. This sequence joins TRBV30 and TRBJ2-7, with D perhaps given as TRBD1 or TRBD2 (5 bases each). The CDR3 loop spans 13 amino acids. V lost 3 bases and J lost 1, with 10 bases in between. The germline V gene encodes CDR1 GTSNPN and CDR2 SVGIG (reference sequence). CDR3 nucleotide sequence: TGTGCCTGGAGCAGGGACCGATCCTACGAGCAGTACTTC. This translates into CAWSRDRSYEQYF. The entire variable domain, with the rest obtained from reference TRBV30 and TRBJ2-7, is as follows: SQTIHQWPATLVQPVGSPLSLECTVEGTSNPNLYWYRQAAGRGLQLLFYSVGIGQISSEVPQNLSASRPQDRQFILSSKKLLLSDSGFYLCAWSRDRSYEQYFGPGTRLTVT.

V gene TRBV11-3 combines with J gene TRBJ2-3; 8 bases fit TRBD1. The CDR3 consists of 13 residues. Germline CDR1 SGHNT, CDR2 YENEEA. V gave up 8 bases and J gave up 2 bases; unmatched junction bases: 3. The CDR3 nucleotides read TGTGCCAGCGGGACAGGAACCACAGATACGCAGTATTTT. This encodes CASGTGTTDTQYF.

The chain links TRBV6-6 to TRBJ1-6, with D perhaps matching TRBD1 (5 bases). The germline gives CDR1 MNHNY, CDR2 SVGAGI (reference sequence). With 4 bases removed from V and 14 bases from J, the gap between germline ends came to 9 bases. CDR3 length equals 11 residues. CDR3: CASSSGGSLHF. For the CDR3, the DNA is TGTGCCAGCAGTTCGGGGGGGTCCCTCCACTTT.

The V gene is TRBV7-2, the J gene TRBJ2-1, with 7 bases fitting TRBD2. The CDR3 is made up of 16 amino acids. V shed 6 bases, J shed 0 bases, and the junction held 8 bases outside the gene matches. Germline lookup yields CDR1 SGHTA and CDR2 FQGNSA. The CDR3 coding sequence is TGTGCCAGCAGACGACTAGCCTCGAGCTCCTACAATGAGCAGTTCTTC. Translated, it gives CASRRLASSSYNEQFF.

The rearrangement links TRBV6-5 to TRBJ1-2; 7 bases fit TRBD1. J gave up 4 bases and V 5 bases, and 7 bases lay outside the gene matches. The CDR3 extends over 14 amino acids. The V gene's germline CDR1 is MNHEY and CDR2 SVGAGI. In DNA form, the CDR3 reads TGTGCCAGCAGTGAAGAGGCAGGGGGCTATGGCTACACCTTC. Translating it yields CASSEEAGGYGYTF.

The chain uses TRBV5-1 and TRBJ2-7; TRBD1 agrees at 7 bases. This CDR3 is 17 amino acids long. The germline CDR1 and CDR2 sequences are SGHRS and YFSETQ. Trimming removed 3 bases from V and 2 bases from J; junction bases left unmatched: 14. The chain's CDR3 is CASSWTWDSQGAYEQYF. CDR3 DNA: TGCGCCAGCAGCTGGACTTGGGACAGCCAAGGGGCCTACGAGCAGTACTTC.

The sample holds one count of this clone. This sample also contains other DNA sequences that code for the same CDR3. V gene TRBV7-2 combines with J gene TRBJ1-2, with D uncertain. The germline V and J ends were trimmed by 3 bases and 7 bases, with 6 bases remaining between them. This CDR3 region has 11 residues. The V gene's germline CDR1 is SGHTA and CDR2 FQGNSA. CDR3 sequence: CASSFASGYTF. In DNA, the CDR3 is TGTGCCAGCAGCTTTGCATCTGGCTACACCTTC.

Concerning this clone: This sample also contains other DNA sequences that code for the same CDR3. CDR3 loop: CASSERLPYEQYF. The CDR3 DNA follows: TGTGCCAGCAGTGAAAGACTCCCTTACGAGCAGTACTTC. The V and J genes are TRBV6-1 and TRBJ2-7; unclear D gene. The CDR3 has 13 residues. Germline CDR1 is MNHNS and CDR2 is SASEGT. V lost 2 bases, J lost 4 bases, and 9 bases lay in between.

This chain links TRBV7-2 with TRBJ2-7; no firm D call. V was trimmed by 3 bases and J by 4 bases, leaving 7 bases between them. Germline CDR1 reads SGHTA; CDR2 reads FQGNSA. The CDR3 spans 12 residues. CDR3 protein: CASSFIGYEQYF. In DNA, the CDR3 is TGTGCCAGCAGCTTTATAGGTTACGAGCAGTACTTC.

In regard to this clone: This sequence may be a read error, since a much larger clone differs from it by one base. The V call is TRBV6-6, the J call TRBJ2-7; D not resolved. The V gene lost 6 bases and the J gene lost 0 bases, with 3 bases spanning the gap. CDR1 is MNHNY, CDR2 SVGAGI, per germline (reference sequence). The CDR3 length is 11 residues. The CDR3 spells CASSHSYEQYF. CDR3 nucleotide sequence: TGTGCCAGCAGCCACTCCTACGAGCAGTACTTC.

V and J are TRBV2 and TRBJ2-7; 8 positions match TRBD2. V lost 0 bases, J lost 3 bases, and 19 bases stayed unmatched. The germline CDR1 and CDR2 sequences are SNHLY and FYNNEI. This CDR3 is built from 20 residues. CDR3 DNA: TGTGCCAGCAGTGAAGCGCTCGGGCGGAGGGTGAGCGGGAGTAGCTACGAGCAGTACTTC. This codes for CASSEALGRRVSGSSYEQYF.

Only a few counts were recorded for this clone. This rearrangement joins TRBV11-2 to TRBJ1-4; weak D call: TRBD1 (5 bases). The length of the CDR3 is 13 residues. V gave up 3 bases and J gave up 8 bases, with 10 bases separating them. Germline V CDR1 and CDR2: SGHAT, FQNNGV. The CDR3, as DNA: TGTGCCAGCAGCTTTGGGGGAAGAGAAAAACTGTTTTTT. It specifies CASSFGGREKLFF.

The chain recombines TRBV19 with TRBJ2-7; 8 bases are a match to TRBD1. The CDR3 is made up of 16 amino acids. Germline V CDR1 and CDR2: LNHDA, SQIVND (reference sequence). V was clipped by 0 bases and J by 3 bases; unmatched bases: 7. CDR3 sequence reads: CASSIEGTGRGYEQYF. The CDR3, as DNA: TGTGCCAGTAGTATAGAGGGGACAGGACGAGGCTACGAGCAGTACTTC.

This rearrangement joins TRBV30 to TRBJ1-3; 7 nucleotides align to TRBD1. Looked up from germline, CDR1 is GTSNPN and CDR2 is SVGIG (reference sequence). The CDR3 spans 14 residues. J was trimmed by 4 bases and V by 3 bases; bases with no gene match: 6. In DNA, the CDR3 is TGTGCCTGGAGCGAGGGGGCGCGAGGAAACACCATATATTTT. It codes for CAWSEGARGNTIYF.

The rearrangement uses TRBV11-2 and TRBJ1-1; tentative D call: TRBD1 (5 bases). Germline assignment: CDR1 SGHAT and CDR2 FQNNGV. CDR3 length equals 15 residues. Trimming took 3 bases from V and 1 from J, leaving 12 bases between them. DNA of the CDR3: TGTGCCAGCAGCTTTACTGACAGCCGGAACACTGAAGCTTTCTTT. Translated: CASSFTDSRNTEAFF.

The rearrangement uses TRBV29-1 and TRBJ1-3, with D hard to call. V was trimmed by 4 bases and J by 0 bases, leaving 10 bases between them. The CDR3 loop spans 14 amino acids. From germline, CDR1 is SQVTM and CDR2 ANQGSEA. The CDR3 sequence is CSVAGGSSGNTIYF. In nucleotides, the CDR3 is TGCAGCGTTGCTGGAGGTTCCTCTGGAAACACCATATATTTT.

In DNA form, the CDR3 reads TGTGCCATCAGTGAGGAGGCGGGCCACGGTTCGGAGCAGTACTTC. Translating it yields CAISEEAGHGSEQYF. This rearrangement joins TRBV10-3 to TRBJ2-7; D is perhaps TRBD2 (5 bases). This CDR3 has 15 residues. Germline V CDR1 and CDR2: ENHRY, SYGVKD. V lost 2 bases and J lost 7, with 18 bases in between.

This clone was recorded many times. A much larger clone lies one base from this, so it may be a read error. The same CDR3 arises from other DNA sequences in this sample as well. CDR3 region: CASSRTGTYEQYF. In DNA form, the CDR3 reads TGTGCCAGCAGTCGGACAGGGACCTACGAGCAGTACTTC. The J gene is TRBJ2-7, the V gene TRBV28; 8 nucleotides match TRBD1. V shed 5 bases, J shed 2 bases, and the junction held 2 bases outside the gene matches. Per germline, CDR1 MDHEN and CDR2 SYDVKM. This CDR3 comprises 13 residues.

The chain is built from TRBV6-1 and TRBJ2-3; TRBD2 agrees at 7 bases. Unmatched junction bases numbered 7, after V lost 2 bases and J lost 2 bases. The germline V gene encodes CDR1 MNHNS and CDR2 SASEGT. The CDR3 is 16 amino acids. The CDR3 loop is CASSESSRGITDTQYF. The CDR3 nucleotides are TGTGCCAGCAGTGAAAGCTCGCGGGGGATCACAGATACGCAGTATTTT.

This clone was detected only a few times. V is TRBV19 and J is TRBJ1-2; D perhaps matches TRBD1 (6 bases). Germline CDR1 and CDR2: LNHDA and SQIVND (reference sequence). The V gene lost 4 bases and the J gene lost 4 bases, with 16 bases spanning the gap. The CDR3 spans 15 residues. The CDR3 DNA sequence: TGTGCCAGTAGTACTGGGGGCCTTTGGAGCTATGGCTACACCTTC. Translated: CASSTGGLWSYGYTF.

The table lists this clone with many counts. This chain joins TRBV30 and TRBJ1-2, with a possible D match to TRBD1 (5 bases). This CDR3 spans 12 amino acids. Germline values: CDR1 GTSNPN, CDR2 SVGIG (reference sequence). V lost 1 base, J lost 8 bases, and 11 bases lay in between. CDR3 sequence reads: CAWSGGREGYTF. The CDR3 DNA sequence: TGTGCCTGGAGTGGTGGCAGGGAAGGCTACACCTTC.

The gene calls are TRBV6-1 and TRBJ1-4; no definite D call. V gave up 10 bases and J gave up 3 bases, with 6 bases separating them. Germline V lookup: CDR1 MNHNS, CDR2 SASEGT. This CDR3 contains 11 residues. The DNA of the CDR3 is TGTGCCACTCGGTCTAATGAAAAACTGTTTTTT. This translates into CATRSNEKLFF.

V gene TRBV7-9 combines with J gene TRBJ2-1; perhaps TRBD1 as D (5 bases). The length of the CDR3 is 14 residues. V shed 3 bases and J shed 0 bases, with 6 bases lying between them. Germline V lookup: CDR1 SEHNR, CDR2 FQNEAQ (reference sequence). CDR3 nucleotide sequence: TGTGCCAGCAGCTTTGACAGCTCCTACAATGAGCAGTTCTTC. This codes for CASSFDSSYNEQFF.

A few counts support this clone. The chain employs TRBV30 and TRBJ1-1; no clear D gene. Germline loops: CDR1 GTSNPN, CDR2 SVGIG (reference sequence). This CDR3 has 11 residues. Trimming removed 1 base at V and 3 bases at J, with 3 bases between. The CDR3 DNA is TGTGCCTGGAGTGAGGACACTGAAGCTTTCTTT. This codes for CAWSEDTEAFF.